Listed here are 2 T cell receptor beta chains from one sample, sequenced in a study of blood T cells in healthy people across ages. The second PCR ran roughly 7 to 12 cycles with a sample-barcoded 5' primer and J-beta primers. MiXCR was run by TCRdb on the 5' RACE reads, yielding one entry per CDR3 protein. The sample yields fewer than 800,000 distinct CDR3 sequences, over 20% seen once. The sequenced sample consisted of blood. The source of these receptors is a man between 70 and 80 years old in good health.

This clonotype was observed many times. V usage is TRBV20-1 and J usage is TRBJ2-7; TRBD1 is a possible D gene (6 bases). Germline assignment: CDR1 DFQATT and CDR2 SNEGSKA (reference sequence). Trimming cost V 7 bases and J 3 bases, with 16 bases left between them. The CDR3 contains 13 residues. The DNA for the CDR3 is TGCAGTGTCAGCTCCAGGGGCATCTACGAGCAGTACTTC. This translates into CSVSSRGIYEQYF.

The gene calls are TRBV28 and TRBJ2-7, with unresolved D. The germline CDR1 and CDR2 sequences are MDHEN and SYDVKM. This CDR3 comprises 12 residues. V lost 2 bases, J lost 7 bases, and 9 bases lay in between. The CDR3 loop is CASSLPGREQYF. CDR3 in DNA: TGTGCCAGCAGTTTACCGGGCCGGGAGCAGTACTTC.